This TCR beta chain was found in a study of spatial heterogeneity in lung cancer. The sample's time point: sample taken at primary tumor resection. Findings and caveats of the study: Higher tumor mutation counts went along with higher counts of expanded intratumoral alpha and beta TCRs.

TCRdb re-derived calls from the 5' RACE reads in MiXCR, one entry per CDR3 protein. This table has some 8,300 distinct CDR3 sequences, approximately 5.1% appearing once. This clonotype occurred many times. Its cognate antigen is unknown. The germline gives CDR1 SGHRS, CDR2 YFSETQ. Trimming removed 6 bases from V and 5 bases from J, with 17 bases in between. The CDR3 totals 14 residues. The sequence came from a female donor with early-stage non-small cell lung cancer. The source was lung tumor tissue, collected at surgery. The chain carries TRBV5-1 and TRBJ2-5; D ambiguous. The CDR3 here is CASNEQSKAETQYF. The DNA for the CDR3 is TGCGCCAGCAACGAACAGTCGAAGGCGGAGACCCAGTACTTC.